This record covers a single T cell receptor beta chain. This record belongs to a study of blood T cell repertoires in COVID-19. Study overall: COVID-19 samples, acute and convalescent, were from the United States, Italy and Spain. PBMCs, B-cell-depleted T cells, or T cells provided the cDNA or gDNA that made up the material.

One Seattle source followed patients from active infection through their disease course. Germline values: CDR1 SGHTA, CDR2 FQGNSA. This CDR3 region has 14 residues. Trimming removed 0 bases from V and 4 bases from J; junction bases left unmatched: 2. Original processing methods: Counts of nucleated cells, estimated from reference gene primer amplification, were obtained. This table comes from immunoSEQ multiplex PCR, and its TCRdb copy is limited to in-frame clones, with some not included. D and trimming come from the DNA, and the V and J calls and clone size come from that table. The data show 100,000 to 150,000 clones, about 90% seen once.

The sequencing input was peripheral blood. The chain combines TRBV7-2 with TRBJ1-2; 7 bases line up with TRBD1. The origin of this receptor is a man over 45 with COVID-19, enrolled during active disease. The CDR3 protein is CASSLATGSYGYTF. CDR3 DNA sequence: TGTGCCAGCAGCTTAGCGACAGGGAGCTATGGCTACACCTTC. Using reference TRBV7-2 and TRBJ1-2 for the parts outside the CDR3, the full variable domain is GAGVSQSPSNKVTEKGKDVELRCDPISGHTALYWYRQSLGQGLEFLIYFQGNSAPDKSGLPSDRFSAERTGGSVSTLTIQRTQQEDSAVYLCASSLATGSYGYTFGSGTRLTVV.